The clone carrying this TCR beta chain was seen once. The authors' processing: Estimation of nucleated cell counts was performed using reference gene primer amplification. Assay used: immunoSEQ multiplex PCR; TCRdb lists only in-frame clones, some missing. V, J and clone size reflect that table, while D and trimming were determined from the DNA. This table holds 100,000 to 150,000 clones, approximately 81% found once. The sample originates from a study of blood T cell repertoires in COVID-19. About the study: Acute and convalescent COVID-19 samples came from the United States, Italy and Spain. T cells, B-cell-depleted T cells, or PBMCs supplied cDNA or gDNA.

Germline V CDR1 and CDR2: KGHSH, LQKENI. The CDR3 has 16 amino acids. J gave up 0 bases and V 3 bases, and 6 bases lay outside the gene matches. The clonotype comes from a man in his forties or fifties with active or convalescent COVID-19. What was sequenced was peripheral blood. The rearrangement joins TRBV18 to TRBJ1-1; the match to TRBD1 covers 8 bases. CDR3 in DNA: TGTGCCAGCTCACCGCAGACAGGGGCTCTGAACACTGAAGCTTTCTTT. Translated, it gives CASSPQTGALNTEAFF. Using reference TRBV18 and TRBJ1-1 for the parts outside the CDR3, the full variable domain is NAGVMQNPRHLVRRRGQEARLRCSPMKGHSHVYWYRQLPEEGLKFMVYLQKENIIDESGMPKERFSAEFPKEGPSILRIQQVVRGDSAAYFCASSPQTGALNTEAFFGQGTRLTVV.